These 30 T cell receptor beta chains originate from one sample sequenced in a study of read filtering for tumor transcriptome and immune sequencing. This library used around 400 ng RNA and molecular barcoded adaptors spanning alpha/delta and beta/gamma chains. Via MiXCR, TCRdb re-called the reads, giving one row per CDR3 protein. The sample includes about 58,000 distinct CDR3 sequences, over 9% of them seen just once. The sequenced sample was a population of CD138-negative cells sorted from bone marrow. These receptor sequences come from a donor aged 40 or older with multiple myeloma.

This clonotype was found many times. This chain joins TRBV7-2 and TRBJ2-3, with 8 nucleotides matching TRBD2. The germline V gene encodes CDR1 SGHTA and CDR2 FQGNSA. The CDR3 has 14 amino acids. V shed 3 bases, J shed 5 bases, and the junction held 4 bases outside the gene matches. The CDR3 reads CASSLSGGRDTQYF. CDR3 bases: TGTGCCAGCAGCTTGAGCGGGGGCAGAGATACGCAGTATTTT.

CDR3 sequence (DNA): TGTGCCAGCAGCGGGGGACTAGCGGGCAATGAGCAGTTCTTC. Amino acids: CASSGGLAGNEQFF. The gene calls are TRBV7-2 and TRBJ2-1; TRBD2 agrees at 12 bases. Trimming at V came to 5 bases and at J to 6 bases, leaving 2 bases not matched to a gene. CDR3 length equals 14 residues. The germline V gene has CDR1 SGHTA and CDR2 FQGNSA. The full variable domain, completed using reference TRBV7-2 and TRBJ2-1, is GAGVSQSPSNKVTEKGKDVELRCDPISGHTALYWYRQSLGQGLEFLIYFQGNSAPDKSGLPSDRFSAERTGGSVSTLTIQRTQQEDSAVYLCASSGGLAGNEQFFGPGTRLTVL.

This clonotype was found many times. The gene calls are TRBV27 and TRBJ2-2; either TRBD1 or TRBD2 may fit D (5 bases each). CDR3 length equals 16 residues. The V end was cut by 4 bases, the J end by 0 bases, with 12 bases between. CDR1 is MNHEY, CDR2 SMNVEV, per germline (reference sequence). CDR3 protein: CASSWSGTANTGELFF. For the CDR3, the DNA is TGTGCCAGCAGTTGGTCCGGGACGGCGAACACCGGGGAGCTGTTTTTT.

This clonotype was recorded at least ten times. The genes are TRBV18 and TRBJ2-5, with D hard to call. CDR3 length equals 12 residues. Trimming pared 3 bases from V and 2 bases from J, leaving 4 bases between. Germline-derived CDR1 and CDR2 are KGHSH and LQKENI. As DNA, the CDR3 is TGTGCCAGCTCACCGGGACAAGAGACCCAGTACTTC. Translation gives CASSPGQETQYF.

This clonotype came up many times. CDR3 residues: CASRKTSSYNEQFF. The CDR3 bases are TGTGCCAGCAGGAAGACTAGCTCCTACAATGAGCAGTTCTTC. This chain links TRBV7-8 with TRBJ2-1, with D maybe TRBD2 (6 bases). With 6 bases removed from V and 0 bases from J, the gap between germline ends came to 9 bases. CDR3 length: 14 amino acids. CDR1 and CDR2 from the germline V gene are SGHVS and FQNEAQ.

This clonotype was detected many times. This chain links TRBV30 with TRBJ2-1, with D unclear. CDR1 is GTSNPN, CDR2 SVGIG, per germline (reference sequence). The CDR3 extends over 13 amino acids. Trimming stripped 1 base from V and 8 bases from J, with 12 bases between. CDR3 loop: CAWSGVSGHEQFF. In DNA form, the CDR3 reads TGTGCCTGGAGTGGAGTCAGTGGGCATGAGCAGTTCTTC.

The rearrangement links TRBV3-1 to TRBJ1-1, with D maybe TRBD1 (5 bases). Germline loops: CDR1 LGHDT, CDR2 YNNKEL (reference sequence). V was cut by 4 bases and J by 10 bases, with 13 bases left in between. The CDR3 is 12 residues long. CDR3 sequence reads: CASSPPFGGAFF. For the CDR3, the DNA is TGTGCCAGCAGCCCTCCTTTCGGGGGAGCTTTCTTT.

This clonotype was detected many times. The gene calls are TRBV4-1 and TRBJ2-5; 9 bases line up with TRBD1. Losses at the gene ends were 5 bases for V and 4 bases for J; bases not matched to a gene: 8. The length of the CDR3 is 15 residues. Germline V gene data show CDR1 as MGHRA and CDR2 as YSYEKL. CDR3 nucleotide sequence: TGCGCCAGCAGCGTCCGGGACAGGGTACTAGAGACCCAGTACTTC. It yields the protein CASSVRDRVLETQYF.

This clonotype came up many times. This chain joins TRBV6-6 and TRBJ1-4; D uncertain. Germline V gene data show CDR1 as MNHNY and CDR2 as SVGAGI (reference sequence). Trimming left V 5 bases short and J 4 bases short, with 14 bases between. This CDR3 is built from 15 residues. For the CDR3, the DNA is TGTGCCAGCAGTCCCGCCGAAGGGCTTAATGAAAAACTGTTTTTT. Translating it yields CASSPAEGLNEKLFF.

The table lists this clonotype with many counts. The V call is TRBV10-3, the J call TRBJ2-5; 8 nucleotides line up with TRBD1. The V segment lost 8 bases and the J segment 5 bases; nucleotides outside the gene matches: 10. Germline V gene sequence: CDR1 ENHRY, CDR2 SYGVKD. CDR3 length: 14 amino acids. The CDR3 loop is CAIAPTGGWETQYF. The DNA of the CDR3 is TGTGCCATCGCCCCCACAGGGGGTTGGGAGACCCAGTACTTC.

This clonotype was seen repeatedly, ten times or more. The J gene is TRBJ2-5, the V gene TRBV5-1; D is uncertain. In germline, CDR1 is SGHRS, CDR2 YFSETQ. V lost 8 bases and J 3 bases, leaving 8 bases between the germline ends. This CDR3 is built from 11 residues. In nucleotides, the CDR3 is TGCGCCAGTCAGGAAGAAGAGACCCAGTACTTC. As protein: CASQEEETQYF.

This clonotype was seen ten or more times. The chain uses TRBV20-1 and TRBJ1-4, with D hard to call. Per germline, CDR1 DFQATT and CDR2 SNEGSKA (reference sequence). The CDR3 has 13 amino acids. The germline V and J ends were trimmed by 5 bases and 5 bases, with 12 bases remaining between them. CDR3 sequence (DNA): TGCAGTGCTGTAAAACCCGGGAATGAAAAACTGTTTTTT. Translated, it gives CSAVKPGNEKLFF.

This clonotype showed up many times. J is TRBJ1-1 and V is TRBV9; D is unresolved. In germline, CDR1 is SGDLS, CDR2 YYNGEE. The CDR3 spans 14 residues. The V end was cut by 0 bases, the J end by 2 bases, with 8 bases between. The CDR3 loop reads CASSVGGHNTEAFF. The CDR3 nucleotides read TGTGCCAGCAGCGTAGGAGGGCATAACACTGAAGCTTTCTTT. The complete variable domain, with remaining parts taken from reference TRBV9 and TRBJ1-1, reads DSGVTQTPKHLITATGQRVTLRCSPRSGDLSVYWYQQSLDQGLQFLIQYYNGEERAKGNILERFSAQQFPDLHSELNLSSLELGDSALYFCASSVGGHNTEAFFGQGTRLTVV.

This clonotype was observed at least ten times. The genes are TRBV10-3 and TRBJ2-7; 7 nucleotides match TRBD1. CDR1 and CDR2 from the germline V gene are ENHRY and SYGVKD. The CDR3 is 14 amino acids. Losses at the gene ends were 7 bases for V and 3 bases for J; bases not matched to a gene: 9. The CDR3: CAIKKTGQFYEQYF. The DNA for the CDR3 is TGTGCCATCAAGAAAACGGGACAGTTCTACGAGCAGTACTTC.

This clonotype has at least ten counts. CDR3 residues: CASSSLDSYEQYF. The CDR3 DNA reads TGTGCCAGCAGTTCGCTGGATTCCTACGAGCAGTACTTC. J is TRBJ2-7 and V is TRBV28; D remains unclear. Germline V lookup: CDR1 MDHEN, CDR2 SYDVKM. The V and J ends lost 4 bases and 1 base respectively, with 8 bases between them. CDR3 length: 13 residues.

There are many counts of this clonotype. This rearrangement joins TRBV29-1 to TRBJ2-7; the D is unclear. Trimming stripped 5 bases from V and 1 base from J, with 15 bases between. The CDR3 is made up of 14 amino acids. The V gene's germline CDR1 is SQVTM and CDR2 ANQGSEA. In DNA form, the CDR3 reads TGCAGCGTTCGAAAGGATGGTGGATCCTACGAGCAGTACTTC. Translated, it gives CSVRKDGGSYEQYF.

As regards this clonotype: A read error may explain this, as a much larger clone is one base away. This chain joins TRBV12-3 or TRBV12-4 and TRBJ2-1; 10 positions match TRBD2. The CDR3 is 15 residues long. CDR3 nucleotide sequence: TGTGCCGGCAGTTTCCCTAGCGGGGGTTCCAATGAGCAGTTCTTC. Protein product: CAGSFPSGGSNEQFF.

Many counts were recorded for this clonotype. This chain links TRBV27 with TRBJ2-4; D is perhaps TRBD2 (6 bases). Germline CDR1 is MNHEY and CDR2 is SMNVEV (reference sequence). The CDR3 runs to 15 residues. V was cut by 7 bases and J by 3 bases, with 16 bases left in between. CDR3 bases: TGTGCCAGCAAAGGTGGAGGGATGGGCAAAAACATTCAGTACTTC. It specifies CASKGGGMGKNIQYF.

This clonotype was seen at least ten times. In DNA, the CDR3 is TGTGCCAGCAGTGAGGTGGGACAGGGTTTCCTCTCTATCTACAATGAGCAGTTCTTC. The encoded protein is CASSEVGQGFLSIYNEQFF. This chain links TRBV6-1 with TRBJ2-1, with 9 bases matching TRBD1. CDR3 length: 19 amino acids. Germline CDR1 reads MNHNS; CDR2 reads SASEGT. The J segment lost 3 bases and the V segment lost 3 bases, leaving 15 bases of the junction unmatched.

This clonotype was found many times. V gene TRBV6-5 combines with J gene TRBJ1-2, with D perhaps matching TRBD1 (5 bases). CDR1 is MNHEY and CDR2 is SVGAGI in the germline V gene. With 5 bases removed from V and 1 base from J, the gap between germline ends came to 11 bases. The CDR3 consists of 14 residues. In DNA, the CDR3 is TGTGCCAGCAGTCGAGTACAGGTTAACTATGGCTACACCTTC. It is translated as CASSRVQVNYGYTF.

By proportion, this clonotype is medium-sized (0.01 to 0.1%). This chain joins TRBV6-4 and TRBJ2-3, with 10 bases fitting TRBD2. Germline-derived CDR1 and CDR2 are MRHNA and SNTAGT. Trimming took 0 bases from V and 1 from J; bases not matched to a gene: 1. The CDR3 totals 16 residues. As DNA, the CDR3 is TGTGCCAGCAGTGACTCCGGGACTAGCGGCACAGATACGCAGTATTTT. This gives the protein CASSDSGTSGTDTQYF.

This CDR3 is CATSAAGGLNTEAFF. The DNA for the CDR3 is TGTGCCACCAGTGCGGCAGGGGGGTTGAACACTGAAGCTTTCTTT. The rearrangement uses TRBV24-1 and TRBJ1-1, with 7 bases aligning to TRBD1. Germline V gives CDR1 KGHDR, CDR2 SFDVKD. The CDR3 extends over 15 amino acids. The ends lost 5 bases at V and 0 bases at J; junction bases unmatched: 5.

This clonotype was recorded at least ten times. The chain has TRBV29-1 and TRBJ2-3; D is perhaps TRBD1 (5 bases). This CDR3 has 13 amino acids. V lost 7 bases, J lost 2 bases, and 13 bases lay in between. From germline, CDR1 is SQVTM and CDR2 ANQGSEA. The CDR3 DNA reads TGCAGCGCTGGACACCTCGACACAGATACGCAGTATTTT. It yields the protein CSAGHLDTDTQYF.

This clonotype showed up many times. The rearrangement uses TRBV20-1 and TRBJ2-7; 7 bases are a match to TRBD2. V gave up 6 bases and J gave up 3 bases; unmatched junction bases: 8. Germline V gene sequence: CDR1 DFQATT, CDR2 SNEGSKA (reference sequence). The CDR3 runs to 13 residues. CDR3 sequence (DNA): TGCAGTGCCCGTGGGGGGGTTCGCTACGAGCAGTACTTC. It is translated as CSARGGVRYEQYF.

This clonotype has a handful of counts. Since a much larger clone is just one base distant, this may be a read error. V gene TRBV18 combines with J gene TRBJ2-3, with 9 bases identical to TRBD1. Germline CDR1 and CDR2: KGHSH and LQKENI. The CDR3 extends over 16 amino acids. CDR3 nucleotide sequence: TGTGCCGGCTCACGTCCGGGACAGGGAGTAAAGGACACGCAGTATTTT. Translation gives CAGSRPGQGVKDTQYF.

As regards this clonotype: A read error is possible here, since a much larger clone lies one base away. This chain connects TRBV5-1 to TRBJ1-2, with D perhaps matching TRBD1 (6 bases). There are 13 residues in the CDR3. Germline CDR1 reads SGHRS; CDR2 reads YFSETQ. The CDR3 bases are TGCGTCAGCAGCTTGGACAGAAGGCATGGCTACACCTTC. Its translation: CVSSLDRRHGYTF.

A single count supports this clonotype. This chain connects TRBV11-2 to TRBJ2-7; D might be TRBD1 or TRBD2, each matching 6 bases. The CDR3 runs to 16 residues. CDR1 and CDR2 from the germline V gene are SGHAT and FQNNGV. V shed 2 bases and J shed 1 base, with 15 bases lying between them. The CDR3 DNA reads TGTGCCAGCAGCTTAAACCGGGGGCATAGGTCCTACGAGCAGTACTTC. Residues: CASSLNRGHRSYEQYF.

This clonotype was found many times. The chain recombines TRBV5-1 with TRBJ1-1; TRBD1 matches at 8 bases. The V gene end was trimmed by 1 base and the J gene end by 1 base; junction bases not matched to a gene: 0. The CDR3 totals 14 residues. Germline V gene data show CDR1 as SGHRS and CDR2 as YFSETQ. The CDR3 coding sequence is TGCGCCAGCAGCTTGCAGGGGGCGAACACTGAAGCTTTCTTT. It specifies CASSLQGANTEAFF.

The chain employs TRBV5-8 and TRBJ1-2; 9 bases agree with TRBD1. Germline CDR1 is SGHTS and CDR2 is YDEGEE. This CDR3 has 14 amino acids. With 4 bases clipped from V and 4 bases from J, the junction kept 5 bases outside the gene matches. This CDR3 reads CASSRDRVSYGYTF. In DNA, the CDR3 is TGTGCCAGCAGCCGGGACAGGGTTAGCTATGGCTACACCTTC.

About this clonotype: It may be a read error: a sequence one base away is much more abundant. The rearrangement joins TRBV12-3 or TRBV12-4 to TRBJ2-1; D unresolved. The CDR3 spans 13 residues. The CDR3 loop reads CACSQGSYNEQFF. CDR3 DNA: TGTGCCTGCAGTCAAGGCTCCTACAATGAGCAGTTCTTC.